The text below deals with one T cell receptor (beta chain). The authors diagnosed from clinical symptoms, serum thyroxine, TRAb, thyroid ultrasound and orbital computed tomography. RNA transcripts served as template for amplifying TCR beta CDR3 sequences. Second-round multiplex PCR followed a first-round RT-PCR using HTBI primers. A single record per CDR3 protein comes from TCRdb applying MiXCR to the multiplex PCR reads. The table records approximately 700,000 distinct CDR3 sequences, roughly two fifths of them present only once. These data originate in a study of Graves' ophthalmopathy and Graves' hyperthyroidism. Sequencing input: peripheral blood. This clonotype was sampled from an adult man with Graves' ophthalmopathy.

The CDR3, as DNA: TGCAGATCGACAGGACGTAACTATGGCTACACCTTC. Protein product: CRSTGRNYGYTF. The rearrangement joins TRBV29-1 to TRBJ1-2, with D perhaps TRBD1 (6 bases). Looked up from germline, CDR1 is SQVTM and CDR2 is ANQGSEA. This CDR3 region has 12 residues. Drawing the rest from reference TRBV29-1 and TRBJ1-2, the complete variable domain is SAVISQKPSRDICQRGTSLTIQCQVDSQVTMMFWYRQQPGQSLTLIATANQGSEATYESGFVIDKFPISRPNLTFSTLTVSNMSPEDSSIYLCRSTGRNYGYTFGSGTRLTVV.